This entry concerns a single T cell receptor (beta chain). Its antigen is unidentified. The sample originates from a study of blood T cells in healthy people across ages. The CDR3 consists of 15 residues. From germline, CDR1 is MNHEY and CDR2 SVGAGI. With a J-beta primer mix and a sample-barcoded 5' primer, a second PCR ran 7 to 11 cycles. Each CDR3 protein is one row after TCRdb ran MiXCR on the 5' RACE reads. The sample consists of about 620,000 distinct CDR3 sequences, 45% to 60% of them appearing once. Study outcomes and limitations: Observed TCR beta diversity per million T cells went down as age went up. This fall followed a roughly linear course with age.

The TCR comes from a woman aged 80 or over in good health. This rearrangement joins TRBV6-5 to TRBJ2-7; D is perhaps TRBD1 or TRBD2 (6 bases each). The DNA matches TRBJ2-5 better at its end, which makes the J call doubtful. The sequenced sample consisted of blood. This chain's CDR3 is CASSYSWGARETQYF. CDR3 DNA: TGTGCCAGCAGTTACTCTTGGGGGGCGAGAGAGACCCAGTACTTC.